Listed below are T cell receptor beta chains from one sample, sequenced in a study of radiation and T cells in renal cell carcinoma. TCRdb's table, derived via immunoSEQ multiplex PCR, lists solely in-frame clones and lacks some. The table shows 130,000 or so clones, with 83% occurring only once. The sample was blood, taken from a patient whose treatment included radiotherapy and nephrectomy. These TCRs come from a woman aged 45-60 years with renal cell carcinoma. Each CDR3 is given with its conserved first and last residue. The D gene is left open where the match is weak. Clone sizes are given selectively: once, few, many, or a class where the clone is expanded.

size: -
D: -
V: TRBV4-3
J: TRBJ1-1
CDR3: CASSPLAGVNTEAFF
DNA: TGCGCCAGCAGCCCCTTAGCAGGGGTGAACACTGAAGCTTTCTTT

size: -
D: TRBD1
V: TRBV28
J: TRBJ1-2
CDR3: CASSLRGGRGRGYTF
DNA: TGTGCCAGCAGTTTACGAGGTGGCAGGGGGCGAGGCTACACCTTC

size: many
D: -
V: TRBV19
J: TRBJ1-1
CDR3: CASSIALSEAFF
DNA: TGTGCCAGTAGTATAGCATTGAGCGAAGCTTTCTTT

size: -
D: TRBD2
V: TRBV18
J: TRBJ2-7
CDR3: CASSPPVPSGVEQYF
DNA: TGTGCCAGCTCACCACCAGTTCCTAGCGGGGTCGAGCAGTACTTC

size: -
D: -
V: TRBV6-5
J: TRBJ1-4
CDR3: CASSYLRDINNEKLFF
DNA: TGTGCCAGCAGTTACCTCCGGGACATCAATAATGAAAAACTGTTTTTT

size: -
D: -
V: TRBV5-6
J: TRBJ1-5
CDR3: CASSHVYSNQPQHF
DNA: TGTGCCAGCAGCCATGTATATAGCAATCAGCCCCAGCATTTT

size: -
D: TRBD2
V: TRBV9
J: TRBJ2-2
CDR3: CASSVSSGRATGELFF
DNA: TGTGCCAGCAGCGTTTCTAGCGGGAGGGCCACCGGGGAGCTGTTTTTT

size: -
D: -
V: TRBV19
J: TRBJ1-1
CDR3: CASSIPGRGREAFF
DNA: TGTGCCAGTAGTATTCCAGGTAGGGGACGTGAAGCTTTCTTT

size: -
D: TRBD1
V: TRBV15
J: TRBJ2-1
CDR3: CATSRGQGAYNEQFF
DNA: TGTGCCACCAGCAGAGGACAGGGGGCATACAATGAGCAGTTCTTC

size: many
D: -
V: TRBV6-5
J: TRBJ1-4
CDR3: CASSNQGGEKLFF
DNA: TGTGCCAGCAGTAATCAGGGAGGTGAAAAACTGTTTTTT

size: -
D: -
V: TRBV11-2
J: TRBJ1-2
CDR3: CASSLDRQSNYGYTF
DNA: TGTGCCAGCAGCTTAGATCGTCAGTCTAACTATGGCTACACCTTC

size: -
D: -
V: TRBV5-1
J: TRBJ2-7
CDR3: CASRVDRDYSYEQYF
DNA: TGCGCCAGCAGGGTGGACAGGGACTACTCCTACGAGCAGTACTTC

size: -
D: -
V: TRBV30
J: TRBJ1-1
CDR3: CAWGMNTEAFF
DNA: TGTGCCTGGGGGATGAACACTGAAGCTTTCTTT

size: -
D: TRBD1
V: TRBV18
J: TRBJ1-1
CDR3: CASSPGTGVNTEAFF
DNA: TGTGCCAGCTCTCCCGGGACAGGGGTGAACACTGAAGCTTTCTTT

size: -
D: -
V: TRBV15
J: TRBJ1-4
CDR3: CATSSQIEKLFF
DNA: TGTGCCACCAGCAGCCAGATTGAAAAACTGTTTTTT

size: -
D: -
V: TRBV6-1
J: TRBJ1-5
CDR3: CASNEARVQPQHF
DNA: TGTGCCAGCAACGAAGCGCGGGTTCAGCCCCAGCATTTT

size: -
D: TRBD1
V: TRBV28
J: TRBJ1-1
CDR3: CASSPIGQGGTEAFF
DNA: TGTGCCAGCAGTCCGATTGGACAGGGAGGAACTGAAGCTTTCTTT

size: -
D: -
V: TRBV6-5
J: TRBJ1-2
CDR3: CASSRGTDGYTF
DNA: TGTGCCAGCAGCCGAGGGACTGATGGCTACACCTTC

size: -
D: TRBD1
V: TRBV7-9
J: TRBJ2-7
CDR3: CASSLDRGLPYEQYF
DNA: TGTGCCAGCAGCTTAGACAGGGGTCTTCCCTACGAGCAGTACTTC

size: -
D: -
V: TRBV7-2
J: TRBJ1-2
CDR3: CASSELGTYGYTF
DNA: TGTGCCAGCAGCGAACTGGGAACCTATGGCTACACCTTC

size: -
D: -
V: TRBV6-1
J: TRBJ2-2
CDR3: CASISSPNTGELFF
DNA: TGTGCCAGCATTTCTTCGCCTAACACCGGGGAGCTGTTTTTT

size: -
D: -
V: TRBV5-6
J: TRBJ2-5
CDR3: CASSLAETQYF
DNA: TGTGCCAGCAGCTTGGCAGAGACCCAGTACTTC

size: -
D: -
V: TRBV6-5
J: TRBJ1-6
CDR3: CASSYRSSYNSPLHF
DNA: TGTGCCAGCAGTTACAGAAGCTCCTATAATTCACCCCTCCACTTT

size: -
D: TRBD1
V: TRBV2
J: TRBJ2-2
CDR3: CASSGGTVTGELFF
DNA: TGTGCCAGCAGTGGGGGGACAGTCACCGGGGAGCTGTTTTTT

size: -
D: TRBD2
V: TRBV6-5
J: TRBJ2-2
CDR3: CASSPGLVTGELFF
DNA: TGTGCCAGCAGCCCCGGACTAGTCACCGGGGAGCTGTTTTTT

size: -
D: TRBD1
V: TRBV9
J: TRBJ2-3
CDR3: CASRQGYTDTQYF
DNA: TGTGCCAGCCGACAGGGATACACAGATACGCAGTATTTT

size: once
D: TRBD2
V: TRBV14
J: TRBJ2-3
CDR3: CASSQGFLAGSSTDTQYF
DNA: TGTGCCAGCAGCCAAGGGTTCCTAGCGGGGTCTAGCACAGATACGCAGTATTTT

size: -
D: -
V: TRBV10-2
J: TRBJ2-3
CDR3: CASSATDTQYF
DNA: TGCGCCAGCAGTGCTACAGATACGCAGTATTTT

size: -
D: -
V: TRBV5-8
J: TRBJ2-7
CDR3: CASSLLTGRSSYEQYF
DNA: TGTGCCAGCAGCTTGTTGACAGGCCGAAGCTCCTACGAGCAGTACTTC

size: -
D: -
V: TRBV18
J: TRBJ1-5
CDR3: CASSLHPGRNQPQHF
DNA: TGTGCCAGCTCACTGCACCCGGGGCGCAATCAGCCCCAGCATTTT

size: -
D: TRBD1
V: TRBV6-6
J: TRBJ2-1
CDR3: CASSYSKDRGHEQFF
DNA: TGTGCCAGCAGTTACTCGAAGGACAGGGGTCATGAGCAGTTCTTC

size: -
D: -
V: TRBV28
J: TRBJ2-7
CDR3: CASSLVEGYRYEQYF
DNA: TGTGCCAGCAGTTTAGTGGAAGGGTATCGCTACGAGCAGTACTTC

size: -
D: -
V: TRBV7-9
J: TRBJ1-2
CDR3: CASSLAAYGYTF
DNA: TGTGCCAGCAGCTTAGCGGCGTATGGCTACACCTTC

size: -
D: -
V: TRBV28
J: TRBJ1-1
CDR3: CASSLNKAEAFF
DNA: TGTGCCAGCAGTTTAAATAAGGCTGAAGCTTTCTTT

size: once
D: -
V: TRBV27
J: TRBJ2-7
CDR3: CASSLGQGGYEQYF
DNA: TGTGCCAGCAGTTTAGGGCAGGGCGGGTACGAGCAGTACTTC

size: -
D: -
V: TRBV6-6
J: TRBJ2-4
CDR3: CASSYQGDSRIQYF
DNA: TGTGCCAGCAGTTACCAGGGAGATTCTCGCATTCAGTACTTC

size: -
D: TRBD1
V: TRBV5-8
J: TRBJ2-7
CDR3: CATDVRDSVYEQYF
DNA: TGTGCCACCGACGTCCGGGACAGTGTCTACGAGCAGTACTTC

size: -
D: TRBD1
V: TRBV19
J: TRBJ1-2
CDR3: CASSIGTGLYYGYTF
DNA: TGTGCCAGTAGTATTGGGACAGGATTATACTATGGCTACACCTTC